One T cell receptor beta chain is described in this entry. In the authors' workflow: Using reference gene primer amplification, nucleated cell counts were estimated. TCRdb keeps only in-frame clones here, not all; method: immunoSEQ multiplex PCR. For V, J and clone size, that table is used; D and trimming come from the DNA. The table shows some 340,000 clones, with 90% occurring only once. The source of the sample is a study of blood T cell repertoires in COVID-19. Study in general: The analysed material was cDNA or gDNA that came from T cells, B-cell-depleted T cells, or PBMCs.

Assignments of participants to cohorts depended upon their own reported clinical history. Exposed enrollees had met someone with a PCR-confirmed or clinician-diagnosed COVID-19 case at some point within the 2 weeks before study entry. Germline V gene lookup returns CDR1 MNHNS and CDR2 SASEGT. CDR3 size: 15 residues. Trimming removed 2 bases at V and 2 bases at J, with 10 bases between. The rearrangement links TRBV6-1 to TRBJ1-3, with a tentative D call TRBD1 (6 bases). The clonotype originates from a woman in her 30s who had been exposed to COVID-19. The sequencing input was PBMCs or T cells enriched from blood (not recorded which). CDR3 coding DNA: TGTGCCAGCAGTGAAATCTCAGGGGCTGGAAACACCATATATTTT. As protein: CASSEISGAGNTIYF.